A single sample is the source of the 32 T cell receptor beta chains below, sequenced in a study of cytomegalovirus exposure and HLA in healthy donors (dated by TCRdb to the late 2010s). Library preparation employed the immunoSEQ multiplex PCR assay. The multiplex PCR relied on a mix of 60 forward primers for TCR Vbeta segments and 13 reverse primers for TCR Jbeta segments. The clones in this table, taken by TCRdb from immuneACCESS, are in-frame only. Not every clone is retained; where verified, under half of the shortfall comes from an unresolved V gene, and the cause of the rest is unknown. For this sample the table gives some 250,000 clones, of which 82% were detected only once. 5.4% of the sample is in the top ten clones. Material for sequencing was PBMCs. The source is a middle-aged woman in good health and CMV-seropositive.

The rearrangement links TRBV7-9 to TRBJ2-1, with 8 nucleotides matching TRBD1. This CDR3 region has 17 residues. Germline CDR1 is SEHNR and CDR2 is FQNEAQ (reference sequence). With V trimmed by 4 bases and J by 5 bases, 13 bases remained unmatched. The CDR3 region is CASSSPTTGGINNEQFF. As DNA, the CDR3 is TGTGCCAGCAGCTCGCCAACTACAGGGGGGATAAACAATGAGCAGTTCTTC.

Only one count was recorded for this clone. The junction differs from germline at one of its ends, possibly a read error. V is TRBV7-7 and J is TRBJ2-5; D possibly matches TRBD1 or TRBD2 (5 bases each). Per the germline V gene, CDR1 is SSHAT and CDR2 is FNYEAQ (reference sequence). The CDR3 runs to 14 residues. The CDR3 sequence: CASSLGVSEETQYF. In DNA, the CDR3 is TGTGCTAGCAGCTTAGGGGTTAGCGAGGAGACCCAGTACTTC.

The sample holds a few counts of this clone. This chain links TRBV5-1 with TRBJ2-2, with D perhaps matching TRBD1 (5 bases). Germline CDR1 is SGHRS and CDR2 is YFSETQ. Between the trimmed V and J ends, which lost 1 base and 3 bases, there was a span of 13 bases. CDR3 length equals 16 residues. The CDR3 protein is CASSLFQGIDTGELFF. CDR3 nucleotides: TGCGCCAGCAGCTTGTTCCAGGGCATTGACACCGGGGAGCTGTTTTTT.

The rearrangement uses TRBV11-3 and TRBJ1-3; D perhaps matches TRBD1 (6 bases). The V end lost 8 bases, the J end lost 0 bases, and 17 bases lay between the germline ends. CDR3 length: 16 amino acids. Per germline, CDR1 SGHNT and CDR2 YENEEA. Written as DNA, the CDR3 is TGTGCCAGCGCCGGGACATCGATTTCCTCTGGAAACACCATATATTTT. Protein: CASAGTSISSGNTIYF. Based on the CDR3 plus reference TRBV11-3 and TRBJ1-3, the full variable domain is EAGVVQSPRYKIIEKKQPVAFWCNPISGHNTLYWYLQNLGQGPELLIRYENEEAVDDSQLPKDRFSAERLKGVDSTLKIQPAELGDSAVYLCASAGTSISSGNTIYFGEGSWLTVV.

Here the CDR3 reads CAWSFGYGYTF. The DNA for the CDR3 is TGTGCCTGGAGTTTCGGGTATGGCTACACCTTC. V and J are TRBV30 and TRBJ1-2; no definite D call. Germline CDR1 is GTSNPN and CDR2 is SVGIG (reference sequence). The ends were cut back, 2 bases at V and 5 bases at J, with 6 bases in the middle. The CDR3 consists of 11 residues.

The V gene is TRBV7-2, the J gene TRBJ2-7, with a weak D call TRBD2 (6 bases). CDR1 and CDR2 (germline): SGHTA, FQGNSA. The length of the CDR3 is 16 residues. Trimming took 5 bases from V and 1 from J, leaving 18 bases between them. The CDR3 region has the DNA TGTGCCAGCAGCCCGTGGGGTAGCGGATTTTCCTACGAGCAGTACTTC. The encoded protein is CASSPWGSGFSYEQYF.

V usage is TRBV25-1 and J usage is TRBJ1-1; no clear D. This CDR3 is 14 amino acids long. V dropped 2 bases and J dropped 7 bases, with 14 bases sitting between them. In germline, CDR1 is MGHDK, CDR2 SYGVNS. CDR3 DNA sequence: TGTGCCAGCAGTGAAAAAGGTGGGAGTTTTGAAGCTTTCTTT. Translating it yields CASSEKGGSFEAFF.

The chain uses TRBV7-2 and TRBJ2-1, with 12 bases matching TRBD2. V shed 1 base, J shed 7 bases, and the junction held 8 bases outside the gene matches. The germline V gene encodes CDR1 SGHTA and CDR2 FQGNSA. The CDR3 has 17 residues. The chain's CDR3 is CASSLDFTSGGRNEQFF. In DNA, the CDR3 is TGTGCCAGCAGCTTAGACTTCACTAGCGGGGGGCGGAATGAGCAGTTCTTC.

The chain employs TRBV5-8 and TRBJ1-2, with TRBD1 matching over 11 bases. The CDR3 covers 16 residues. The junction had 6 bases not matched to a gene; V was cut back by 0 bases and J by 5 bases. From germline, CDR1 is SGHTS and CDR2 YDEGEE. Here the CDR3 reads CASSLVGTGGSYGYTF. The CDR3 bases are TGTGCCAGCAGCTTGGTGGGGACAGGGGGAAGTTATGGCTACACCTTC.

J is TRBJ1-1 and V is TRBV6-4, with a possible D match to TRBD1 (5 bases). The germline V gene has CDR1 MRHNA and CDR2 SNTAGT. V was cut by 6 bases and J by 1 base, with 9 bases left in between. This CDR3 is 13 amino acids long. Here the CDR3 DNA reads TGTGCCAGCAGAATGACAGAGAACACTGAAGCTTTCTTT. This gives the protein CASRMTENTEAFF.

V and J are TRBV6-5 and TRBJ2-2; D is uncertain. Germline V CDR1 and CDR2: MNHEY, SVGAGI. Trimming took off 7 bases at V and 6 bases at J, with 6 bases between the two ends. The CDR3 spans 11 residues. The CDR3 coding sequence is TGTGCCAGCATCCACTCCGGGGAGCTGTTTTTT. This translates into CASIHSGELFF.

The chain has TRBV19 and TRBJ2-6, with 8 bases aligning to TRBD1. This CDR3 contains 18 residues. The V and J ends lost 6 bases and 0 bases, in that order; junction bases with no gene match: 10. The germline V gene has CDR1 LNHDA and CDR2 SQIVND (reference sequence). In nucleotides, the CDR3 is TGTGCCAGTAGGCCTGAAGGACAGGGCCCCTCTGGGGCCAACGTCCTGACTTTC. Protein sequence: CASRPEGQGPSGANVLTF.

The J gene is TRBJ1-5, the V gene TRBV9; D ambiguous. This CDR3 region has 15 residues. V shed 4 bases and J shed 3 bases, with 14 bases lying between them. In germline, CDR1 is SGDLS, CDR2 YYNGEE. CDR3 in DNA: TGTGCCAGCAGCACCTTCGGGGATTCCAATCAGCCCCAGCATTTT. Encoded protein: CASSTFGDSNQPQHF.

In regard to this clone: The junction departs from the called germline gene at one end, perhaps through a read error. The same CDR3 arises from other DNA sequences in this sample as well. V usage is TRBV7-7 and J usage is TRBJ2-5, with 10 nucleotides matching TRBD2. The V gene's germline CDR1 is SSHAT and CDR2 FNYEAQ (reference sequence). This CDR3 has 15 amino acids. For the CDR3, the DNA is TGTGCTAGCAGCTTAGGGCCTAGCGGGGGCGAGACCCAGTACTTC. It yields the protein CASSLGPSGGETQYF.

Turning to this clone: The identical CDR3 is also encoded by other nucleotide sequences in the sample. This chain links TRBV4-2 with TRBJ1-1; D is uncertain. V shed 0 bases and J shed 1 base, with 3 bases lying between them. Germline V gene sequence: CDR1 LGHNA, CDR2 YNFKEQ. The CDR3 loop spans 13 amino acids. CDR3 region: CASSQDRNTEAFF. DNA for the CDR3: TGTGCCAGCAGCCAAGACAGGAACACTGAAGCTTTCTTT.

The chain carries TRBV11-1 and TRBJ2-3, with TRBD2 matching over 7 bases. The CDR3 runs 12 residues. Germline CDR1 reads SGHAT; CDR2 reads FQDESV (reference sequence). The V and J ends lost 5 bases and 9 bases, in that order; junction bases with no gene match: 5. The CDR3 DNA follows: TGTGCCAGCAGCCATCAGCGGGGCACGCAGTATTTT. As protein: CASSHQRGTQYF.

V and J are TRBV7-2 and TRBJ1-1; tentatively, D is TRBD1 (5 bases). The CDR3 is 12 amino acids. Trimming took 5 bases from V and 7 from J, leaving 11 bases between them. CDR1 and CDR2 from the germline V gene are SGHTA and FQGNSA. The CDR3 DNA sequence: TGTGCCAGCAGCGACAACGGGGGTGAAGCTTTCTTT. Translating gives CASSDNGGEAFF.

V and J are TRBV5-1 and TRBJ1-1; TRBD1 might be the D (5 bases). V was clipped by 5 bases and J by 3 bases, with 11 bases between them. From germline, CDR1 is SGHRS and CDR2 YFSETQ. The CDR3 runs to 13 residues. The CDR3 loop reads CASSRGGDTEAFF. CDR3 coding DNA: TGCGCCAGCAGTAGGGGAGGCGACACTGAAGCTTTCTTT.

CDR3 in DNA: TGTGCCTGGAGAATGTGGGAGTGGGAGACCCAGTACTTC. Translating it yields CAWRMWEWETQYF. V usage is TRBV30 and J usage is TRBJ2-5, with a weak D call TRBD2 (5 bases). This CDR3 comprises 13 residues. CDR1 is GTSNPN, CDR2 SVGIG, per germline (reference sequence). V lost 3 bases to trimming and J lost 5 bases, with 13 bases between them.

The V call is TRBV9, the J call TRBJ1-1, with TRBD1 matching over 7 bases. The junction had 3 bases not matched to a gene; V was cut back by 4 bases and J by 0 bases. The CDR3 covers 14 residues. Looked up from germline, CDR1 is SGDLS and CDR2 is YYNGEE. CDR3 nucleotide sequence: TGTGCCAGCAGCTCGGGACAGATGAACACTGAAGCTTTCTTT. Its protein is CASSSGQMNTEAFF.

The chain recombines TRBV14 with TRBJ1-4; D is undetermined. Trimming took 0 bases from V and 1 from J, leaving 6 bases between them. The V gene's germline CDR1 is SGHDN and CDR2 FVKESK. CDR3 length: 15 amino acids. The CDR3 spells CASSQDRETNEKLFF. The CDR3 DNA is TGTGCCAGCAGCCAAGATAGAGAAACTAATGAAAAACTGTTTTTT.

The chain recombines TRBV11-2 with TRBJ2-7; D might be TRBD1 (5 bases). In germline, CDR1 is SGHAT, CDR2 FQNNGV. The V gene lost 7 bases and the J gene lost 8 bases, with 15 bases spanning the gap. This CDR3 region has 12 residues. CDR3 loop: CASTHQGGKQYF. CDR3 sequence (DNA): TGTGCCAGCACCCACCAGGGTGGGAAGCAGTACTTC.

The chain has TRBV18 and TRBJ1-1; D is perhaps TRBD1 (5 bases). Germline-derived CDR1 and CDR2 are KGHSH and LQKENI. The CDR3 covers 15 residues. V shed 3 bases and J shed 6 bases, with 17 bases lying between them. The CDR3 DNA sequence: TGTGCCAGCTCACCCTATCAGGGTGGAAGCGCTGAAGCTTTCTTT. Translated, it gives CASSPYQGGSAEAFF. Filled out from reference TRBV18 and TRBJ1-1, the complete variable domain reads NAGVMQNPRHLVRRRGQEARLRCSPMKGHSHVYWYRQLPEEGLKFMVYLQKENIIDESGMPKERFSAEFPKEGPSILRIQQVVRGDSAAYFCASSPYQGGSAEAFFGQGTRLTVV.

This clone has more than one count but fewer than ten. The chain couples TRBV7-2 to TRBJ2-5; 8 positions agree with TRBD2. The CDR3 totals 16 residues. Germline CDR1 reads SGHTA; CDR2 reads FQGNSA. J gave up 2 bases and V 0 bases, and 5 bases lay outside the gene matches. CDR3 DNA: TGTGCCAGCAGCTTAGCTAGCGGGGTGGGTCAAGAGACCCAGTACTTC. The encoded protein is CASSLASGVGQETQYF.

The chain carries TRBV9 and TRBJ2-5; D is unclear. The CDR3 covers 12 residues. Trimming shortened V by 3 bases and J by 0 bases, and 3 bases separated the two germline ends. The germline V gene encodes CDR1 SGDLS and CDR2 YYNGEE. The CDR3 loop reads CASSAYQETQYF. For the CDR3, the DNA is TGTGCCAGCAGCGCGTACCAAGAGACCCAGTACTTC.

The J gene is TRBJ2-7, the V gene TRBV9; 9 nucleotides line up with TRBD2. This CDR3 has 18 amino acids. The V gene end was trimmed by 1 base and the J gene end by 0 bases; junction bases not matched to a gene: 11. Germline CDR1 is SGDLS and CDR2 is YYNGEE. This chain's CDR3 is CASSVRASGAGRSYEQYF. The CDR3 bases are TGTGCCAGCAGCGTAAGGGCTAGCGGGGCCGGTCGCTCCTACGAGCAGTACTTC.

This sequence joins TRBV4-2 and TRBJ2-5, with D possibly being TRBD1 (6 bases). CDR1 and CDR2 from the germline V gene are LGHNA and YNFKEQ. The CDR3 contains 13 residues. V lost 0 bases and J lost 4, with 6 bases in between. The CDR3 sequence is CASSQDRGETQYF. As DNA, the CDR3 is TGTGCCAGCAGCCAAGACAGGGGAGAGACCCAGTACTTC.

The genes are TRBV10-2 and TRBJ2-1; D is uncertain. Germline CDR1 WSHSY, CDR2 SAAADI. The CDR3 sequence is 11 residues long. The V end lost 6 bases, the J end lost 6 bases, and 6 bases lay between the germline ends. DNA of the CDR3: TGCGCCAGCAGACTAACCAATGAGCAGTTCTTC. Its translation is CASRLTNEQFF.

This chain connects TRBV6-5 to TRBJ1-2; unclear D gene. With 7 bases removed from V and 1 base from J, the gap between germline ends came to 10 bases. Germline-derived CDR1 and CDR2 are MNHEY and SVGAGI. The CDR3 extends over 13 amino acids. The CDR3 DNA is TGTGCCAGCACCCCCCGGGGTAACTATGGCTACACCTTC. Amino acids: CASTPRGNYGYTF.

The chain joins TRBV11-2 to TRBJ2-1; 8 nucleotides align to TRBD2. CDR1 SGHAT and CDR2 FQNNGV come from the germline V gene. The CDR3 consists of 16 residues. Unmatched junction bases numbered 12, after V lost 3 bases and J lost 8 bases. The CDR3 coding sequence is TGTGCCAGCAGCTTTAGCGGGACACATCAAGGGGATGAGCAGTTCTTC. Translation gives CASSFSGTHQGDEQFF.

The V gene is TRBV12-5, the J gene TRBJ1-1; 7 bases match TRBD1. The CDR3 consists of 14 residues. V was pared by 3 bases and J by 7 bases, with 8 bases of the junction left unmatched. CDR1 and CDR2 (germline): LGHNT, FRNRAP. The CDR3 loop reads CASGFGMRQGEAFF. The CDR3 DNA sequence: TGTGCTAGTGGTTTTGGTATGAGACAGGGTGAAGCTTTCTTT.

The V call is TRBV6-1, the J call TRBJ2-7; 7 bases are shared with TRBD1. Germline loops: CDR1 MNHNS, CDR2 SASEGT. The junction had 8 bases not matched to a gene; V was cut back by 6 bases and J by 3 bases. The CDR3 covers 14 residues. This CDR3 is CASRRQGDFYEQYF. The DNA for the CDR3 is TGTGCCAGCAGAAGGCAGGGGGATTTCTACGAGCAGTACTTC.